A selection of T cell receptor beta chains follows, all from one sample in a study of T cells in localized non-small cell lung cancer. Libraries were prepared by immunoSEQ multiplex PCR; TCRdb keeps only in-frame clonotypes and omits some of them. The table has just under 2,000 clones, roughly 36% seen once. This specimen consisted of lung tumor tissue, obtained before any cancer treatment. Receptor source: a male donor aged 60 or over with stage II lung adenocarcinoma. Both conserved end residues are part of each CDR3. D genes are given only for firm matches. The listing skips clone size in some rows; elsewhere it reads once, few, many or a size class.

abundance: -
v_gene: TRBV5-1
len: 16
j_gene: TRBJ2-2
d_gene: TRBD2
CDR3nt: TGCGCCAGCAGCTTGGCGGGCAGGGAGGGCACCGGGGAGCTGTTTTTT
CDR3aa: CASSLAGREGTGELFF

abundance: -
v_gene: TRBV30
len: 15
j_gene: TRBJ1-2
d_gene: TRBD1
CDR3nt: TGTGCCTGGAGTGTGAAGACAGGGGGCCTCTATGGCTACACCTTC
CDR3aa: CAWSVKTGGLYGYTF

abundance: -
v_gene: TRBV19
len: 14
j_gene: TRBJ2-7
d_gene: TRBD1
CDR3nt: TGTGCCAGTAGTCCGGACAGGGGCCTACACGAGCAGTACTTC
CDR3aa: CASSPDRGLHEQYF

abundance: -
v_gene: TRBV9
len: 14
j_gene: TRBJ2-1
d_gene: TRBD2
CDR3nt: TGTGCCAGCAGCGTCGGGGGGTACGACAATGAGCAGTTCTTC
CDR3aa: CASSVGGYDNEQFF

abundance: -
v_gene: TRBV6-8
len: 13
j_gene: TRBJ2-3
d_gene: -
CDR3nt: TGTGCCACCGCACCCCCTTCCGGAGATACGCAGTATTTT
CDR3aa: CATAPPSGDTQYF

abundance: -
v_gene: TRBV23-1
len: 15
j_gene: TRBJ1-1
d_gene: TRBD1
CDR3nt: TGCGCCAGCAGCCGCGTCCAGGGGGCAGGTGATGAAGCTTTCTTT
CDR3aa: CASSRVQGAGDEAFF

abundance: once
v_gene: TRBV29-1
len: 14
j_gene: TRBJ2-1
d_gene: TRBD2
CDR3nt: TGCAGCGTGGTAGCGGGAAAAAGGCTGAGTGAGCAGTTCTTC
CDR3aa: CSVVAGKRLSEQFF

abundance: -
v_gene: TRBV15
len: 18
j_gene: TRBJ2-1
d_gene: TRBD2
CDR3nt: TGTGCCACCAGCAGGACCAGCGGGAGCCGTGTAGCCCACATTGAGCAGTTCTTC
CDR3aa: CATSRTSGSRVAHIEQFF

abundance: -
v_gene: TRBV6-8
len: 13
j_gene: TRBJ2-6
d_gene: -
CDR3nt: TGTGCCAGCAGGCAATCTGGGGCCAACGTCCTGACTTTC
CDR3aa: CASRQSGANVLTF

abundance: few
v_gene: TRBV6-8
len: 16
j_gene: TRBJ1-2
d_gene: -
CDR3nt: TGTGCCAGCAGTTACCGGGGGGCCAGGGATAACTATGGCTACACCTTC
CDR3aa: CASSYRGARDNYGYTF

abundance: -
v_gene: TRBV18
len: 13
j_gene: TRBJ1-1
d_gene: -
CDR3nt: TGTGCCAGCTCACCCCTCGACGAAGCTGAAGCTTTCTTT
CDR3aa: CASSPLDEAEAFF

abundance: -
v_gene: TRBV19
len: 14
j_gene: TRBJ2-5
d_gene: -
CDR3nt: TGTGCCAGTAGTATGGGGACGAACCAAGAGACCCAGTACTTC
CDR3aa: CASSMGTNQETQYF

abundance: few
v_gene: TRBV30
len: 11
j_gene: TRBJ2-1
d_gene: -
CDR3nt: TGTGCCTGGAGTCGGCCCAATGAGCAGTTCTTC
CDR3aa: CAWSRPNEQFF

abundance: -
v_gene: TRBV19
len: 16
j_gene: TRBJ1-1
d_gene: -
CDR3nt: TGTGCCAGTAGTAGGCGGACCGGGACATCGTACACTGAAGCTTTCTTT
CDR3aa: CASSRRTGTSYTEAFF

abundance: few
v_gene: TRBV2
len: 13
j_gene: TRBJ1-4
d_gene: -
CDR3nt: TGTGCCAGCAGTATACGGGCCTCTGAAAAACTGTTTTTT
CDR3aa: CASSIRASEKLFF

abundance: few
v_gene: TRBV6-8
len: 16
j_gene: TRBJ1-1
d_gene: -
CDR3nt: TGTGCCAGCACCCTACAGGCACGATTGGGTTACACTGAAGCTTTCTTT
CDR3aa: CASTLQARLGYTEAFF

abundance: -
v_gene: TRBV30
len: 14
j_gene: TRBJ2-1
d_gene: TRBD2
CDR3nt: TGTGCCTGGAGCCCAACGACTAGCGGGAGGGTGGCGTTCTTC
CDR3aa: CAWSPTTSGRVAFF

abundance: -
v_gene: TRBV4-1
len: 14
j_gene: TRBJ1-6
d_gene: -
CDR3nt: TGCGCCAGCAGCTATACAGGGTATGGCTCACCCCTCCACTTT
CDR3aa: CASSYTGYGSPLHF

abundance: -
v_gene: TRBV6-8
len: 17
j_gene: TRBJ2-1
d_gene: -
CDR3nt: TGTGCCAGCAGTTACTCTTCCGGGAGAAGATCCTACAATGAGCAGTTCTTC
CDR3aa: CASSYSSGRRSYNEQFF

abundance: medium-sized
v_gene: TRBV11-3
len: 14
j_gene: TRBJ2-5
d_gene: -
CDR3nt: TGTGCCAGCAGCCCGGGACGGGAAAAAGAGACCCAGTACTTC
CDR3aa: CASSPGREKETQYF

abundance: medium-sized
v_gene: TRBV11-3
len: 15
j_gene: TRBJ1-1
d_gene: -
CDR3nt: TGTGCCAGCAGCTTCTCCGATATGAGGGACACTGAAGCTTTCTTT
CDR3aa: CASSFSDMRDTEAFF

abundance: few
v_gene: TRBV6-8
len: 13
j_gene: TRBJ1-2
d_gene: TRBD1
CDR3nt: TGTGCCAGCAGTTTGGACAGGAACTATGGCTACACCTTC
CDR3aa: CASSLDRNYGYTF

abundance: medium-sized
v_gene: TRBV11-3
len: 14
j_gene: TRBJ1-2
d_gene: TRBD1
CDR3nt: TGTGCCAGCAGCCTCGGGACAGGAACCTATGGCTACACCTTC
CDR3aa: CASSLGTGTYGYTF

abundance: -
v_gene: TRBV19
len: 14
j_gene: TRBJ2-7
d_gene: -
CDR3nt: TGTGCCAGCAAGCAGGCCGTCCAGACCTACGAGCAGTACTTC
CDR3aa: CASKQAVQTYEQYF

abundance: once
v_gene: TRBV30
len: 15
j_gene: TRBJ2-2
d_gene: -
CDR3nt: TGTGCCTGGAAGGGTAGACAGGTAGACACCGGGGAGCTGTTTTTT
CDR3aa: CAWKGRQVDTGELFF

abundance: medium-sized
v_gene: TRBV11-3
len: 16
j_gene: TRBJ2-1
d_gene: TRBD2
CDR3nt: TGTGCCAGCAGCTTAGTTGGCGGGAGATTGTACAATGAGCAGTTCTTC
CDR3aa: CASSLVGGRLYNEQFF

abundance: -
v_gene: TRBV28
len: 17
j_gene: TRBJ2-5
d_gene: -
CDR3nt: TGTGCCAGCAGTTTTACCGCAGGACAGAACGATGAAGAGACCCAGTACTTC
CDR3aa: CASSFTAGQNDEETQYF

abundance: -
v_gene: TRBV14
len: 16
j_gene: TRBJ1-4
d_gene: -
CDR3nt: TGTGCCAGCAGCCGTATTGGGGCAGGCACTAATGAAAAACTGTTTTTT
CDR3aa: CASSRIGAGTNEKLFF